This T cell receptor beta chain appears in the sequencing data of a study of cytomegalovirus exposure and HLA in healthy donors. V was cut by 3 bases and J by 6 bases, with 16 bases left in between. Germline V lookup: CDR1 SQVTM, CDR2 ANQGSEA. This CDR3 spans 14 amino acids. As to this clone: Its specificity is unknown.

Study-wide results and caveats: There were under 200 TCR beta chains listed as cytomegalovirus-associated.

This table comes from immunoSEQ multiplex PCR, and its TCRdb copy is limited to in-frame clones, with some not included. The sample has about 160,000 clones; about 88% are singletons. J is TRBJ2-3 and V is TRBV29-1; D uncertain. The clonotype originates from a young man in good health and CMV-seronegative. The sample consisted of PBMCs. As DNA, the CDR3 is TGCAGCGTTGACGCGCGGCGAAATGTGGATACGCAGTATTTT. It codes for CSVDARRNVDTQYF.